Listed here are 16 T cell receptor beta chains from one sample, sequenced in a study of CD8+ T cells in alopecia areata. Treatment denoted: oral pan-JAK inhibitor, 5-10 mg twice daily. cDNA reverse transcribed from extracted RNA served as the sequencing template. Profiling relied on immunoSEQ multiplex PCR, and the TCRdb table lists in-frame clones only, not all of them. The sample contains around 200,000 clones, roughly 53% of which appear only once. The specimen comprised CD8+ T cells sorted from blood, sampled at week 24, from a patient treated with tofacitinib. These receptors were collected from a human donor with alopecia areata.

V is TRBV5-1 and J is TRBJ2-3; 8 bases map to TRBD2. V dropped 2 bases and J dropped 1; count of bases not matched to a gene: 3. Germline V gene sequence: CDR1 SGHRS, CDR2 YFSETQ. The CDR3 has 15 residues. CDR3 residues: CASSLRGGGTDTQYF. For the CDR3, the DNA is TGCGCCAGCAGCTTACGGGGGGGCGGCACAGATACGCAGTATTTT.

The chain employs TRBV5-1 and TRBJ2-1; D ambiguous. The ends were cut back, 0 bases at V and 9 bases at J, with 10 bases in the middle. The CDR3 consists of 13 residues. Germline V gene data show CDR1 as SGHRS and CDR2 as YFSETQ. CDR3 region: CASSLGASLEQFF. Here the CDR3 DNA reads TGCGCCAGCAGCTTGGGGGCGAGCCTTGAGCAGTTCTTC.

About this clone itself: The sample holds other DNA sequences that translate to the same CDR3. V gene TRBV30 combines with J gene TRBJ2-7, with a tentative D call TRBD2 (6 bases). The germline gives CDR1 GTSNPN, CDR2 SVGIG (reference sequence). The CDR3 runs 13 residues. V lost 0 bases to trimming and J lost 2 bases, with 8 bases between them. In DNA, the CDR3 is TGTGCCTGGAGTGTGGGGGGTACCTACGAGCAGTACTTC. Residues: CAWSVGGTYEQYF.

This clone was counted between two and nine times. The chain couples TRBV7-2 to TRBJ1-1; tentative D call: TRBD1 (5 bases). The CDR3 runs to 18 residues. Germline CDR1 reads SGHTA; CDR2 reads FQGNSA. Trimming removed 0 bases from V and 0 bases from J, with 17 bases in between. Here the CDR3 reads CASSLAWEGGTMNTEAFF. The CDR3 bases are TGTGCCAGCAGCTTAGCATGGGAGGGAGGGACCATGAACACTGAAGCTTTCTTT.

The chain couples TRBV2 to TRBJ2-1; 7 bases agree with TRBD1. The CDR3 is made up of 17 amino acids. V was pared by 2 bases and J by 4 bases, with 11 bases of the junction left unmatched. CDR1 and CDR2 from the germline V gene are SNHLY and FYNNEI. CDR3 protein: CASSESIGTEEYNEQFF. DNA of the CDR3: TGTGCCAGCAGTGAATCGATCGGGACAGAAGAATACAATGAGCAGTTCTTC.

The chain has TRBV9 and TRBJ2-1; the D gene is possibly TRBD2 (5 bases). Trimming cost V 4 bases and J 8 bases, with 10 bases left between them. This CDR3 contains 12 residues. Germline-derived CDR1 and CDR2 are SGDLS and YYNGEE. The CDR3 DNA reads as TGTGCCAGCAGCACACTCGGGGATGAGCAGTTCTTC. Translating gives CASSTLGDEQFF.

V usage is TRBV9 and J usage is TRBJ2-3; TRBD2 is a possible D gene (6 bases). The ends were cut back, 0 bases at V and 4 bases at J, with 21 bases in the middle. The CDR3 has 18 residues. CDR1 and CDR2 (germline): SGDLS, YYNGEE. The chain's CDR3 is CASSVAKRAGLVADTQYF. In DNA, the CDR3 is TGTGCCAGCAGCGTAGCTAAGCGGGCCGGGCTCGTTGCAGATACGCAGTATTTT.

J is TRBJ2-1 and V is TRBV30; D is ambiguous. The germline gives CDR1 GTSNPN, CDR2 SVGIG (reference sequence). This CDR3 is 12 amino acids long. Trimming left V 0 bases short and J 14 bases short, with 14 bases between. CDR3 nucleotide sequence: TGTGCCTGGAGTGTATCATCCAATCAGGAGTTCTTC. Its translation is CAWSVSSNQEFF.

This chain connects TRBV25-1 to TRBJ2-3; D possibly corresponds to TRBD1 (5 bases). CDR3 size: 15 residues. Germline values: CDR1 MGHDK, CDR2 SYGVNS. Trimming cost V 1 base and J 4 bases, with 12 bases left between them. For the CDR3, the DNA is TGTGCCAGCAGTGAATGGGGCAGGAGCGCAGATACGCAGTATTTT. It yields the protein CASSEWGRSADTQYF.

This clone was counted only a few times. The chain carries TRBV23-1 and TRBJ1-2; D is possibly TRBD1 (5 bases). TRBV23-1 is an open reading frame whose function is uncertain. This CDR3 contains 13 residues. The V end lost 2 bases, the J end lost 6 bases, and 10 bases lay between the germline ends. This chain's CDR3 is CASSQNGADGYTF. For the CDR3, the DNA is TGCGCCAGCAGTCAAAACGGGGCAGATGGCTACACCTTC.

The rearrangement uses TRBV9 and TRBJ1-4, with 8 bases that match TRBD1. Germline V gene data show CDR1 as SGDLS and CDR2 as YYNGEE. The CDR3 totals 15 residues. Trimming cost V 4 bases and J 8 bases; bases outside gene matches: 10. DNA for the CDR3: TGTGCCAGCAGCCCATCCGATCAGGGGGCCGAAAAACTGTTTTTT. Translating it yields CASSPSDQGAEKLFF.

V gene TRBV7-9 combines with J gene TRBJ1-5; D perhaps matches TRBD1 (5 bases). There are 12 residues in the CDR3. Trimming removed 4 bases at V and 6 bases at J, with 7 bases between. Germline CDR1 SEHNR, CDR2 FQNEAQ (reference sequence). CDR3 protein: CASSSGSQPQHF. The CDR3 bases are TGTGCCAGCAGCTCAGGGAGTCAGCCCCAGCATTTT.

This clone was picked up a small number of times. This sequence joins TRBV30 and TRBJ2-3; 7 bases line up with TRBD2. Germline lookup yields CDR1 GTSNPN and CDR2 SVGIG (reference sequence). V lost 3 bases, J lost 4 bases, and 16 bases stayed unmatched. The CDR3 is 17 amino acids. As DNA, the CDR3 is TGTGCCTGGAGCCCGATCGTGGGGGGGAGCTGGTCAGATACGCAGTATTTT. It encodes CAWSPIVGGSWSDTQYF.

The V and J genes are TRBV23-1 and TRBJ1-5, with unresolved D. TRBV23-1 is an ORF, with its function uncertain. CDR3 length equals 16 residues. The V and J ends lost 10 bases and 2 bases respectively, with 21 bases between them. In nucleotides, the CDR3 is TGCGCCAACTTGCATTTGGGGAGGCGAGGCAATCAGCCCCAGCATTTT. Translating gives CANLHLGRRGNQPQHF.

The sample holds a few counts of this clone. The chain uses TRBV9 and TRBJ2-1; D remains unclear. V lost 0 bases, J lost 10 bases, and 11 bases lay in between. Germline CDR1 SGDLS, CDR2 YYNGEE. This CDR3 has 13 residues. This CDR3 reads CASSVEPVEEQFF. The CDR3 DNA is TGTGCCAGCAGCGTAGAACCGGTGGAGGAGCAGTTCTTC.

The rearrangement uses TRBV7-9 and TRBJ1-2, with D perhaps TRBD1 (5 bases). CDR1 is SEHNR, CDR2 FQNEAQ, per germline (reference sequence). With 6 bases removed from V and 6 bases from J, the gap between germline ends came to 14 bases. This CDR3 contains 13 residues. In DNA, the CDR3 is TGTGCCAGCAGACCACAGGACGGTAATGGCTACACCTTC. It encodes CASRPQDGNGYTF.